This entry features one T cell receptor beta chain sequence. The sample originates from a study of blood T cells in healthy people across ages. PCR was performed a second time for about 7 to 11 cycles using a sample-barcoded 5' primer and a J-beta primer mix. TCRdb analysed the 5' RACE reads with MiXCR anew, one entry per CDR3 protein. The sample shows about 1.4 million distinct CDR3 sequences, approximately 60% of them seen only once. The CDR3 consists of 12 residues. The germline CDR1 and CDR2 sequences are DFQATT and SNEGSKA (reference sequence). Those donating, healthy Caucasian individuals from Russia, were aged about 6 to 100. Isolated PBMCs totaled at least 6 million in each sample.

Sequences were obtained from blood. This chain joins TRBV20-1 and TRBJ2-5; D perhaps matches TRBD2 (5 bases). The J call may be incorrect, as the DNA end agrees better with TRBJ2-7. The sequence was obtained from a man aged 18-30 years in good health. CDR3 loop: CSAQPRDYEQYF. As DNA, the CDR3 is TGCAGTGCCCAGCCGAGGGACTACGAGCAGTACTTC.